The clone carrying this T cell receptor (beta chain) was recorded a few times. The CDR3 is 14 residues long. Germline-derived CDR1 and CDR2 are PRHDT and FYEKMQ (reference sequence). V lost 5 bases, J lost 2 bases, and 13 bases lay in between. This sample stems from a study of OX40 agonist ivuxolimab in advanced cancers. Study-level background: Patients assigned to dose escalation were diagnosed with hepatocellular carcinoma, melanoma, renal cell or head and neck cancer. With a range of 23 to 79, age averaged 60 years, and about 82% were male. Therapy given before enrollment (anti-PD-1, anti-PD-L1 or anti-CTLA-4) was allowed, and 40% had some.

Sampling times: baseline, cycle 4 day 1, cycle 7 day 1. Repertoires were generated with immunoSEQ multiplex PCR, while TCRdb's copy carries only in-frame clones and drops some. The data hold about 61,000 clones, with roughly 90% observed a single time. This chain joins TRBV13 and TRBJ2-7; D remains ambiguous. This receptor was identified in an adult with an advanced solid tumor such as melanoma, head and neck, liver or kidney cancer. Sequences were derived from CD4+ or CD8+ T cells sorted from blood, sampled in a trial of the OX40 agonist ivuxolimab. CDR3 nucleotide sequence: TGTGCCAGCAGCCCCCGGGCCATCCCCTACGAGCAGTACTTC. Translated, it gives CASSPRAIPYEQYF.